This entry describes one T cell receptor beta chain. In germline, CDR1 is SGHVS, CDR2 FQNEAQ. V was pared by 2 bases and J by 0 bases, with 7 bases between. This CDR3 comprises 15 residues. The record originates from a study of Graves' ophthalmopathy and Graves' hyperthyroidism. The study amplified TCR beta CDR3 regions using RNA transcripts. Following a first-round RT-PCR that used HTBI primers, a second-round multiplex PCR was carried out. TCRdb reanalysed the multiplex PCR reads using MiXCR and keeps one entry per CDR3 protein. The table includes about 740,000 distinct CDR3 sequences, 40% detected once.

The receptor was isolated from an adult man with Graves' ophthalmopathy. The rearrangement uses TRBV7-8 and TRBJ2-2; no firm D call. Material: peripheral blood. The CDR3 loop is CASSLRLPNTGELFF. CDR3 nucleotides: TGTGCCAGCAGCTTAAGGCTTCCGAACACCGGGGAGCTGTTTTTT.